The 27 T cell receptor beta chains presented below share a single source sample, sequenced in a study of shared clonotypes between healthy human individuals. Assay used: immunoSEQ multiplex PCR; TCRdb lists only in-frame clones, some missing. Here the sample spans 700,000 or so clones, about two thirds being singletons. Material: memory CD4+ T cells sorted from blood. Described subset: CD45RA-negative fraction. These receptors originate from a woman aged 25 to 45 in good health.

This clone is a singleton in its sample. The chain carries TRBV5-4 and TRBJ2-7; a weak D match, TRBD2 (6 bases). The CDR3 has 14 amino acids. The V gene's germline CDR1 is SGHNT and CDR2 YYREEE (reference sequence). Trimming cost V 6 bases and J 2 bases, with 15 bases left between them. CDR3 DNA: TGTGCCAGCACCGTCGGGGGAAGCGCCTACGAGCAGTACTTC. Its protein product is CASTVGGSAYEQYF.

The chain uses TRBV7-3 and TRBJ2-2, with D maybe TRBD1 (6 bases). Germline V lookup: CDR1 SGHTA, CDR2 FQGTGA. This CDR3 is built from 16 residues. V lost 1 base, J lost 1 base, and 10 bases lay in between. The CDR3 spells CASSLMPTGNTGELFF. CDR3 sequence (DNA): TGTGCCAGCAGCTTAATGCCGACAGGGAACACCGGGGAGCTGTTTTTT.

In DNA, the CDR3 is TGTGCCAGCATAGCAGATAGCAATCAGCCCCAGCATTTT. This encodes CASIADSNQPQHF. This chain joins TRBV2 and TRBJ1-5; D not resolved. The CDR3 sequence is 13 residues long. Germline V gives CDR1 SNHLY, CDR2 FYNNEI. Trimming pared 7 bases from V and 0 bases from J, leaving 7 bases between.

The J gene is TRBJ2-1, the V gene TRBV27, with 7 positions matching TRBD1. Germline V gene data show CDR1 as MNHEY and CDR2 as SMNVEV (reference sequence). V gave up 6 bases and J gave up 7 bases; unmatched junction bases: 12. The CDR3 consists of 15 residues. The CDR3 region has the DNA TGTGCCAGCAGACTGGCAGGGGGAGCAGGGAATGAGCAGTTCTTC. It translates to CASRLAGGAGNEQFF.

This clone was seen only a few times. The rearrangement joins TRBV5-1 to TRBJ2-2, with 12 bases aligning to TRBD2. This CDR3 contains 16 residues. Losses at the gene ends were 4 bases for V and 5 bases for J; bases not matched to a gene: 6. The V gene's germline CDR1 is SGHRS and CDR2 YFSETQ. The CDR3 DNA reads as TGCGCCAGCAGCCCGACTAGCGGGAGCGCTACCGGGGAGCTGTTTTTT. Protein sequence: CASSPTSGSATGELFF.

The V and J genes are TRBV10-3 and TRBJ2-7, with 9 bases identical to TRBD1. The V and J ends lost 4 bases and 2 bases, in that order; junction bases with no gene match: 9. The germline gives CDR1 ENHRY, CDR2 SYGVKD. This CDR3 is 16 amino acids long. Written as DNA, the CDR3 is TGTGCCATCAGTGTGGACAGGGGTCTTCACACCTACGAGCAGTACTTC. This encodes CAISVDRGLHTYEQYF.

V is TRBV5-1 and J is TRBJ1-2; 7 positions agree with TRBD1. After removal of 4 bases from V and 1 base from J, the junction contained 10 bases not matched to a gene. The germline CDR1 and CDR2 sequences are SGHRS and YFSETQ. The CDR3 is 16 amino acids. Here the CDR3 reads CASSRATWDSNYGYTF. In DNA, the CDR3 is TGCGCCAGCAGCCGCGCTACCTGGGACAGTAACTATGGCTACACCTTC.

The chain employs TRBV6-5 and TRBJ2-1, with 10 bases aligning to TRBD2. Germline CDR1 is MNHEY and CDR2 is SVGAGI. The CDR3 contains 13 residues. The V segment lost 8 bases and the J segment 6 bases; nucleotides outside the gene matches: 4. In nucleotides, the CDR3 is TGTGCCAGCCAAGCGGGGGGGGCCAATGAGCAGTTCTTC. As protein: CASQAGGANEQFF.

The sample holds one count of this clone. The V call is TRBV6-1, the J call TRBJ2-1; 8 bases match TRBD2. Unmatched junction bases numbered 10, after V lost 8 bases and J lost 4 bases. Germline V gene lookup returns CDR1 MNHNS and CDR2 SASEGT. CDR3 length: 15 residues. CDR3 sequence (DNA): TGTGCCAGCCGGGGACTAGGTGGGGTATACAATGAGCAGTTCTTC. It specifies CASRGLGGVYNEQFF.

This clone was seen at least ten times. The same CDR3 also results from other DNA sequences found in this sample. The chain employs TRBV29-1 and TRBJ2-7; tentatively, D is TRBD2 (5 bases). Germline values: CDR1 SQVTM, CDR2 ANQGSEA. With 5 bases removed from V and 6 bases from J, the gap between germline ends came to 8 bases. The CDR3 sequence is 10 residues long. This CDR3 reads CSVTRGEQYF. In DNA form, the CDR3 reads TGCAGCGTTACCCGGGGCGAGCAGTACTTC.

The rearrangement joins TRBV2 to TRBJ2-2, with D tentatively TRBD2 (7 bases). This CDR3 contains 15 residues. Germline CDR1 and CDR2: SNHLY and FYNNEI. V lost 5 bases and J 4 bases, leaving 14 bases between the germline ends. The CDR3 DNA follows: TGTGCCAGCAGTAACCGGGGGGCCGGCACCGGGGAGCTGTTTTTT. Amino acid sequence: CASSNRGAGTGELFF.

The chain recombines TRBV7-9 with TRBJ2-5; D is ambiguous. The CDR3 contains 14 residues. V dropped 5 bases and J dropped 2 bases, with 12 bases sitting between them. Germline-derived CDR1 and CDR2 are SEHNR and FQNEAQ (reference sequence). CDR3 nucleotide sequence: TGTGCCAGCAGCCGCGCCCTCGGACAAGAGACCCAGTACTTC. Translation gives CASSRALGQETQYF.

The chain has TRBV10-1 and TRBJ2-3; 10 nucleotides agree with TRBD2. Germline lookup yields CDR1 WNHNN and CDR2 SYGVQD (reference sequence). V lost 6 bases to trimming and J lost 4 bases; unmatched junction nucleotides: 7. The CDR3 spans 15 residues. The CDR3 DNA reads TGCGCCAGCAGGCCTAGCGGGAGTCATTCAGATACGCAGTATTTT. Encoded protein: CASRPSGSHSDTQYF.

The chain combines TRBV28 with TRBJ2-7; 7 positions match TRBD2. The germline V gene encodes CDR1 MDHEN and CDR2 SYDVKM. CDR3 length: 13 amino acids. The V segment lost 5 bases and the J segment 3 bases; nucleotides outside the gene matches: 4. The chain's CDR3 is CASSAGEIYEQYF. In nucleotides, the CDR3 is TGTGCCAGCAGTGCGGGAGAGATCTACGAGCAGTACTTC. Based on the CDR3 plus reference TRBV28 and TRBJ2-7, the full variable domain is DVKVTQSSRYLVKRTGEKVFLECVQDMDHENMFWYRQDPGLGLRLIYFSYDVKMKEKGDIPEGYSVSREKKERFSLILESASTNQTSMYLCASSAGEIYEQYFGPGTRLTVT.

The chain uses TRBV28 and TRBJ2-7; either TRBD1 or TRBD2 may supply D (5 bases each). The CDR3 covers 12 residues. Trimming took off 6 bases at V and 5 bases at J, with 11 bases between the two ends. Germline CDR1 and CDR2: MDHEN and SYDVKM. The CDR3 loop is CASRPRGNEQYF. For the CDR3, the DNA is TGTGCCAGCAGGCCGAGGGGTAACGAGCAGTACTTC.

The chain combines TRBV28 with TRBJ1-2; 8 positions agree with TRBD1. The germline V gene encodes CDR1 MDHEN and CDR2 SYDVKM. The length of the CDR3 is 10 residues. The V segment lost 7 bases and the J segment 8 bases; nucleotides outside the gene matches: 0. CDR3 DNA: TGTGCCAGCAACAGGGGGGGCTACACCTTC. Amino acid sequence: CASNRGGYTF.

This clone has just one count. This sequence joins TRBV7-9 and TRBJ2-7; 11 positions agree with TRBD1. CDR3 length: 15 amino acids. Unmatched junction bases numbered 4, after V lost 4 bases and J lost 2 bases. Germline CDR1 SEHNR, CDR2 FQNEAQ (reference sequence). This CDR3 reads CASSYPGQGAYEQYF. As DNA, the CDR3 is TGTGCCAGCAGCTACCCGGGACAGGGGGCCTACGAGCAGTACTTC.

The chain carries TRBV6-1 and TRBJ2-7; D not resolved. CDR3 length: 15 residues. CDR1 MNHNS and CDR2 SASEGT come from the germline V gene. V was clipped by 4 bases and J by 2 bases, with 15 bases between them. The chain's CDR3 is CASSVAVGSAYEQYF. The CDR3 region has the DNA TGTGCCAGCAGTGTTGCAGTTGGGTCGGCCTACGAGCAGTACTTC.

This clone was seen more than once but under ten times. V is TRBV4-1 and J is TRBJ1-5; D uncertain. Germline V gives CDR1 MGHRA, CDR2 YSYEKL. The CDR3 loop spans 15 amino acids. V lost 2 bases and J lost 3, with 11 bases in between. The CDR3 bases are TGCGCCAGCAGCCAATATGGAACGGACAATCAGCCCCAGCATTTT. Residues: CASSQYGTDNQPQHF.

CDR3 in DNA: TGTGCCAGCAGTACGCGGGGGGCAGGGACTGAAGCTTTCTTT. Protein: CASSTRGAGTEAFF. This chain links TRBV6-5 with TRBJ1-1; maybe TRBD1 (6 bases). The CDR3 length is 14 residues. V was trimmed by 5 bases and J by 5 bases, leaving 15 bases between them. Germline CDR1 and CDR2: MNHEY and SVGAGI.

Ten or more counts support this clone. The genes are TRBV6-1 and TRBJ2-1; D gene uncertain. Trimming took off 0 bases at V and 7 bases at J, with 10 bases between the two ends. Germline V gene sequence: CDR1 MNHNS, CDR2 SASEGT. The CDR3 spans 14 residues. CDR3 coding DNA: TGTGCCAGCAGTGAAGCCCTGCGTCAGAATGAGCAGTTCTTC. Its translation: CASSEALRQNEQFF.

The chain employs TRBV18 and TRBJ1-1, with D perhaps matching TRBD1 (5 bases). The CDR3 has 15 amino acids. V lost 2 bases and J lost 1, with 11 bases in between. Germline lookup yields CDR1 KGHSH and CDR2 LQKENI. The CDR3 nucleotides read TGTGCCAGCTCACCATCCAGGGCAGGGAACACTGAAGCTTTCTTT. It yields the protein CASSPSRAGNTEAFF.

This clone showed up just once. The V call is TRBV4-2, the J call TRBJ1-2; 9 nucleotides align to TRBD1. The CDR3 sequence is 15 residues long. Germline V gives CDR1 LGHNA, CDR2 YNFKEQ. Losses at the gene ends were 5 bases for V and 7 bases for J; bases not matched to a gene: 11. DNA of the CDR3: TGTGCCAGCAGCTTTGCCGACAGGGGGGAAGGTGGCTACACCTTC. This gives the protein CASSFADRGEGGYTF.

This clone was observed a single time. This chain links TRBV6-6 with TRBJ1-1; D is undetermined. This CDR3 spans 13 amino acids. Germline loops: CDR1 MNHNY, CDR2 SVGAGI (reference sequence). V gave up 5 bases and J gave up 4 bases, with 11 bases separating them. This CDR3 reads CASSAGTFTEAFF. CDR3 nucleotide sequence: TGTGCCAGCAGTGCAGGAACCTTCACTGAAGCTTTCTTT.

The J gene is TRBJ2-7, the V gene TRBV27, with D possibly TRBD2 on 6 matching bases. Trimming removed 8 bases from V and 1 base from J, with 9 bases in between. Germline lookup yields CDR1 MNHEY and CDR2 SMNVEV (reference sequence). This CDR3 is 12 amino acids long. The CDR3 region has the DNA TGTGCCAGCCCCGGGACTTCCTACGAGCAGTACTTC. It encodes CASPGTSYEQYF.

The rearrangement links TRBV6-6 to TRBJ2-1; 9 positions agree with TRBD2. Trimming took 8 bases from V and 5 from J; bases not matched to a gene: 7. Germline CDR1 reads MNHNY; CDR2 reads SVGAGI (reference sequence). This CDR3 region has 14 residues. The CDR3 DNA reads TGTGCCAGCTGGTTTAGCGGGAGTAACAATGAGCAGTTCTTC. This gives the protein CASWFSGSNNEQFF.

This clone was recorded a few times. This sequence joins TRBV2 and TRBJ2-3; 8 bases align to TRBD1. Germline trimming cut 3 bases from V and 1 base from J; bases unmatched to any gene: 3. Germline CDR1 is SNHLY and CDR2 is FYNNEI. This CDR3 is 15 amino acids long. The CDR3 region is CASSDRGRGTDTQYF. The CDR3 bases are TGTGCCAGCAGTGACAGGGGGCGAGGCACAGATACGCAGTATTTT.